This T cell receptor beta chain originates from a study of cytomegalovirus exposure and HLA in healthy donors. Use of 60 Vbeta and 13 Jbeta primers characterized the PCR. As processed by the authors: The authors later counted roughly 77 million unique TCR beta chains, some 9.9 million of them shared. Produced via immunoSEQ multiplex PCR; TCRdb's table is partial and in-frame only. V and J calls and clone size are given by that table; D and trimming were obtained from the DNA. The sample holds tens of thousands of clones; around 75% are singletons and the top ten take 51%. This CDR3 has 13 amino acids. Germline-derived CDR1 and CDR2 are SGHTA and FQGTGA. Trimming cost V 3 bases and J 5 bases, with 7 bases left between them. With respect to this clone: Its antigen is as yet unknown.

Whole-study findings and limits: In a later analysis, TCR beta V- and J-gene trimming showed a link to a missense DCLRE1C variant.

This sequence originates from a man between 45 and 60 years old in good health and CMV-seropositive. Sequences were obtained from PBMCs. This chain uses TRBV7-3 with TRBJ2-2; D gene uncertain. Written as DNA, the CDR3 is TGTGCCAGCAGCTTTCTCGGGACCGGGGAGCTGTTTTTT. This gives the protein CASSFLGTGELFF. The whole variable domain, remainder taken from reference TRBV7-3 and TRBJ2-2, is GAGVSQTPSNKVTEKGKYVELRCDPISGHTALYWYRQSLGQGPEFLIYFQGTGAADDSGLPNDRFFAVRPEGSVSTLKIQRTERGDSAVYLCASSFLGTGELFFGEGSRLTVL.